A selection of T cell receptor beta chains follows, all from one sample in a study of blood T cell repertoires in COVID-19. Clones were sequenced by immunoSEQ multiplex PCR, and TCRdb holds only the in-frame ones, with some missing. The sample records about 110,000 clones, 76% being singletons. The sample taken for sequencing was peripheral blood. Receptors originate from a woman of 80 years or more with acute or convalescent COVID-19. CDR3s include the opening cysteine and the closing phenylalanine or tryptophan. D genes are given only for firm matches. Only some rows state a clone size, as once, few, many or a class for expanded clones.

>TRBJ2-7|TRBD2|.|TRBV11-2
TGTGCCAGCAGAATCGGACTAGATACCTACGAGCAGTACTTC
CASRIGLDTYEQYF
>TRBJ1-3|.|.|TRBV4-1
TGCGCCAGCAGTCCCGGGGGCTCTGGAAACACCATATATTTT
CASSPGGSGNTIYF
>TRBJ1-2|TRBD1|.|TRBV14
TGTGCCAGCAGCCCATTGCGGGGGACAGGGGACCGCTATGGCTACACCTTC
CASSPLRGTGDRYGYTF
>TRBJ2-1|TRBD2|.|TRBV7-8
TGTGCCAGCAGCTTAAAAGGACTAGCGGGGGGTTGGGAGGGGCAGTTCTTC
CASSLKGLAGGWEGQFF
>TRBJ2-7|TRBD1|.|TRBV7-9
TGTGCCAGCAGCTTAGCTACAGGGGGCGAGCAGTACTTC
CASSLATGGEQYF
>TRBJ1-2|TRBD1|once|TRBV13
TGTGCCAGCAGCTTAAGCAGGACAGGGACCTTC
CASSLSRTGTF
>TRBJ2-2|.|.|TRBV29-1
TGCAGCGTCCAGGCAGGGGCGAACACCGGGGAGCTGTTTTTT
CSVQAGANTGELFF
>TRBJ1-4|.|.|TRBV18
TGTGCCAGCTCACCCAGCGGGCGCAGTGAAAAACTGTTTTTT
CASSPSGRSEKLFF
>TRBJ1-1|.|.|TRBV11-1
TGTGCCAGCAGCCGGGAGCTCATGAACACTGAAGCTTTCTTT
CASSRELMNTEAFF
>TRBJ2-7|TRBD1|.|TRBV28
TGTGCCAGCAGCCTCGGGACAGGGTACGAGCAGTACTTC
CASSLGTGYEQYF
>TRBJ1-1|.|.|TRBV3-1/TRBV3-2
TGTGCCAGCAGCCCACTTTTGGGAGCCTTTCTGGGAGGGAACACTGAAGCTTTCTTT
CASSPLLGAFLGGNTEAFF
>TRBJ1-1|.|.|TRBV7-9
TGTGCCAGCAGCCCAGACACTGAAGCTTTCTTT
CASSPDTEAFF
>TRBJ2-5|TRBD2|.|TRBV3-1/TRBV3-2
TGTGCCAGCAGCCAAGACCTGGCTAGCGGGGAAGAGACCCAGTACTTC
CASSQDLASGEETQYF
>TRBJ1-1|.|.|TRBV7-8
TGTGCCAGCAGCCCAGACAGCCGGCTTTACACTGAAGCTTTCTTT
CASSPDSRLYTEAFF
>TRBJ1-2|.|.|TRBV5-1
TGCGCCAGCAGCCCCCCCGGGGGGCGCTGGTATGGCTACACCTTC
CASSPPGGRWYGYTF
>TRBJ1-2|TRBD1|once|TRBV11-2
TGTGCCAGCAGCTTAGTTCCGACAGGGAACTATGGCTACACCTTC
CASSLVPTGNYGYTF
>TRBJ2-3|TRBD2|.|TRBV29-1
TGCAGCCCAATGACGCGGGAGGGCCCTCGAGATACGCAGTATTTT
CSPMTREGPRDTQYF
>TRBJ2-1|.|.|TRBV18
TGTGCCAGCTCCCCCCCGGGGGTCTACGGTGAGCAGTTCTTC
CASSPPGVYGEQFF
>TRBJ1-6|TRBD1|.|TRBV4-1
TGCGCCAGCAGCCAAGGGGGAACAGGGGCCTTTAAACCCCTCCACTTT
CASSQGGTGAFKPLHF
>TRBJ1-2|TRBD1|.|TRBV28
TGTGCCAGCAGGGCAACAGGGGGCAACTATGGCTACACCTTC
CASRATGGNYGYTF
>TRBJ2-1|TRBD2|.|TRBV4-1
TGCGCCAGCAGCACAACTAGCGGCCCCTACAATGAGCAGTTCTTC
CASSTTSGPYNEQFF
>TRBJ2-3|TRBD2|few|TRBV19
TGTGCCAGTCGTACTACTAGCGGGGTTGAAGATACGCAGTATTTT
CASRTTSGVEDTQYF
>TRBJ2-1|TRBD1|.|TRBV7-9
TGTGCCAGCAGCCTGCGACAGGGTGGAAATGAGCAGTTCTTC
CASSLRQGGNEQFF